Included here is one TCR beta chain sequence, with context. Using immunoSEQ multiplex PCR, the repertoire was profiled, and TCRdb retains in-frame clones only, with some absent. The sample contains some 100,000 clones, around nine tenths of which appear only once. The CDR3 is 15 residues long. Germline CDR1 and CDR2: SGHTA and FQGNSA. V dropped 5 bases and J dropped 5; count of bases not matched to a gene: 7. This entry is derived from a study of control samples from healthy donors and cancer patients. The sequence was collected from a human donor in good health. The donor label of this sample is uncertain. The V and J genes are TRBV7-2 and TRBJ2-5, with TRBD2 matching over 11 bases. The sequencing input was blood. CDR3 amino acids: CASSVSGGAWETQYF. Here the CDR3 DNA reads TGTGCCAGCAGCGTTAGCGGGGGGGCCTGGGAGACCCAGTACTTC.